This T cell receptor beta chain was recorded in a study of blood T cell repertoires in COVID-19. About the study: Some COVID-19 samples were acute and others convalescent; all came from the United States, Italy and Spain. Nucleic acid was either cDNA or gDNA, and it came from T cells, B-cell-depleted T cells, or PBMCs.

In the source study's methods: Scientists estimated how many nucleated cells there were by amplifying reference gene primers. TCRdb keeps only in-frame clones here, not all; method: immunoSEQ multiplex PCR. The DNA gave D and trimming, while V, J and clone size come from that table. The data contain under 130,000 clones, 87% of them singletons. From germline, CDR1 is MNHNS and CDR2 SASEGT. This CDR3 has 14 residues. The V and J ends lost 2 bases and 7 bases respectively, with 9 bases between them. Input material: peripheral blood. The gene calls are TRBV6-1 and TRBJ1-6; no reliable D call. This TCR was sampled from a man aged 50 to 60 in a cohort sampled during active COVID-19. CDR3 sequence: CASSELTGNSPLHF. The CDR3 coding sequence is TGTGCCAGCAGTGAACTAACGGGAAATTCACCCCTCCACTTT.